This TCR beta chain was documented in a study of T cell repertoires in cytomegalovirus infection. Study summary: The public TCR beta signatures pointed to both CMV infection and matching HLA type. Study-level findings and limits: Individuals carrying CMV plus the relevant HLA were identified by cumulative frequency of public TCR beta families. HLA-C-restricted CMV-specific TCR beta clonotypes were dominant in the ex vivo response.

MiXCR was run by TCRdb on the reads, yielding one entry per CDR3 protein. The sample shows roughly 630,000 distinct CDR3 sequences, roughly a quarter of them seen only once. Remarks on this clonotype: Its specificity is not known.

The sample was CD8+ T cells from PBMCs. The sequence was obtained from a human donor in good health (CMV status not recorded). Some clones in this sample may be carry-over from other donors' samples.

The CDR3 DNA reads TGTGCCAGGATTAAGTTGAACACTGAAGCTTTCTTT. Amino acids: CARIKLNTEAFF. The genes are TRBV2 and TRBJ1-1; D is unclear. Per the germline V gene, CDR1 is SNHLY and CDR2 is FYNNEI. This CDR3 comprises 12 residues. V was trimmed by 9 bases and J by 0 bases, leaving 8 bases between them.